One sample yielded the 27 T cell receptor beta chains listed below, sequenced in a study of shared clonotypes between healthy human individuals. Sequencing was performed with immunoSEQ multiplex PCR; in TCRdb, only in-frame clones are kept and a portion is missing. The sample carries around 2.3 million clones, approximately 96% recorded once. The sequencing sample was made of naive CD4+ T cells sorted from blood. Subset indicated: CD45RA+ positively selected. The source of these receptors is a man aged 18 to 35 in good health.

The chain carries TRBV10-3 and TRBJ1-3; D is possibly TRBD1 (5 bases). Trimming took off 9 bases at V and 4 bases at J, with 7 bases between the two ends. Germline loops: CDR1 ENHRY, CDR2 SYGVKD. The CDR3 covers 11 residues. This chain's CDR3 is CAMGPGNTIYF. The CDR3 DNA is TGTGCCATGGGACCCGGAAACACCATATATTTT.

The V gene is TRBV28, the J gene TRBJ1-2; D gene uncertain. The CDR3 runs to 13 residues. Between the trimmed V and J ends, which lost 6 bases and 4 bases, there was a span of 12 bases. Germline V gene sequence: CDR1 MDHEN, CDR2 SYDVKM. CDR3 DNA: TGTGCCAGCAGCACCCGAGTTTTCTATGGCTACACCTTC. Encoded protein: CASSTRVFYGYTF.

This chain connects TRBV10-2 to TRBJ2-7; no reliable D call. The CDR3 length is 14 residues. CDR1 and CDR2 (germline): WSHSY, SAAADI. V lost 0 bases, J lost 3 bases, and 9 bases lay in between. DNA of the CDR3: TGCGCCAGCAGTGAGTCCAGGCTAGACTACGAGCAGTACTTC. Amino acids: CASSESRLDYEQYF.

The V gene is TRBV4-1, the J gene TRBJ1-2, with 7 bases fitting TRBD1. V lost 1 base, J lost 8 bases, and 13 bases stayed unmatched. Germline CDR1 is MGHRA and CDR2 is YSYEKL. This CDR3 contains 16 residues. The CDR3 loop reads CASSQVPLDRVEGYTF. CDR3 DNA: TGCGCCAGCAGCCAAGTCCCCCTCGACAGGGTTGAAGGCTACACCTTC.

This rearrangement joins TRBV5-1 to TRBJ2-5; 9 nucleotides agree with TRBD2. CDR3 length: 16 residues. The germline CDR1 and CDR2 sequences are SGHRS and YFSETQ. The V gene end was trimmed by 5 bases and the J gene end by 1 base; junction bases not matched to a gene: 9. The CDR3 reads CASRAGAGGFQETQYF. The CDR3 coding sequence is TGCGCCAGCAGGGCAGGAGCGGGGGGCTTCCAAGAGACCCAGTACTTC.

This clone has just a few counts. The same CDR3 can be traced to other DNA sequences in this sample. The V and J genes are TRBV5-1 and TRBJ1-1; possibly TRBD1 for D (5 bases). The germline V gene encodes CDR1 SGHRS and CDR2 YFSETQ. The CDR3 covers 13 residues. Trimming cost V 2 bases and J 1 base, with 6 bases left between them. The CDR3 nucleotides are TGCGCCAGCAGCTTCACAGGGAACACTGAAGCTTTCTTT. Translating it yields CASSFTGNTEAFF.

The chain is built from TRBV5-1 and TRBJ2-7; 8 positions match TRBD1. This CDR3 is built from 14 residues. The germline V gene encodes CDR1 SGHRS and CDR2 YFSETQ. With 0 bases clipped from V and 5 bases from J, the junction kept 4 bases outside the gene matches. CDR3 in DNA: TGCGCCAGCAGCTTGGAGGACAGGGTCAACGAGCAGTACTTC. It is translated as CASSLEDRVNEQYF.

The J gene is TRBJ1-1, the V gene TRBV5-4; 10 bases are a match to TRBD1. CDR1 SGHNT and CDR2 YYREEE come from the germline V gene (reference sequence). The V gene end was trimmed by 1 base and the J gene end by 5 bases; junction bases not matched to a gene: 17. The CDR3 spans 19 residues. CDR3 DNA sequence: TGTGCCAGCAGCTTGTGGGAGGGACAGGGGTGGGGAAGTGTGACTGAAGCTTTCTTT. Its protein is CASSLWEGQGWGSVTEAFF.

This clone showed up just a few times. The same CDR3 also results from other DNA sequences found in this sample. The chain's CDR3 is CASSPSTDTQYF. CDR3 sequence (DNA): TGTGCCAGCAGCCCTAGCACAGATACGCAGTATTTT. The chain combines TRBV11-2 with TRBJ2-3; D uncertain. The CDR3 is 12 residues long. Germline V gene sequence: CDR1 SGHAT, CDR2 FQNNGV. V was pared by 5 bases and J by 0 bases, with 3 bases between.

In the case of this clone: Distinct nucleotide sequences in the sample also encode this CDR3. The chain combines TRBV7-9 with TRBJ2-2; D ambiguous. The V gene's germline CDR1 is SEHNR and CDR2 FQNEAQ (reference sequence). Trimming removed 4 bases from V and 2 bases from J, with 5 bases in between. The CDR3 contains 13 residues. The CDR3, as DNA: TGTGCCAGCAGCTCCCCCAACACCGGGGAGCTGTTTTTT. Translated, it gives CASSSPNTGELFF.

The DNA of the CDR3 is TGTGCCTGGGAGAAAAGGACAGCCAGTAAAGGAGCTTTCTTT. Translated, it gives CAWEKRTASKGAFF. The J gene is TRBJ1-1, the V gene TRBV30; D possibly corresponds to TRBD1 (6 bases). This CDR3 comprises 14 residues. The germline CDR1 and CDR2 sequences are GTSNPN and SVGIG (reference sequence). Trimming left V 5 bases short and J 10 bases short, with 23 bases between.

With respect to this clone: Other DNA sequences in this specimen translate into the identical CDR3. This sequence joins TRBV5-6 and TRBJ2-3; tentative D call: TRBD2 (7 bases). The ends were cut back, 2 bases at V and 4 bases at J, with 11 bases in the middle. The CDR3 has 14 residues. Germline V lookup: CDR1 SGHDT, CDR2 YYEEEE. In DNA, the CDR3 is TGTGCCAGCAGCTTAGGCGGGGGCGCAGATACGCAGTATTTT. The encoded protein is CASSLGGGADTQYF.

The chain employs TRBV7-2 and TRBJ1-5; D not resolved. The CDR3 is 15 residues long. V was clipped by 1 base and J by 5 bases, with 12 bases between them. The germline gives CDR1 SGHTA, CDR2 FQGNSA. In DNA, the CDR3 is TGTGCCAGCAGCTTAGAGGGCATCTCGGATCAGCCCCAGCATTTT. Its translation is CASSLEGISDQPQHF.

The J gene is TRBJ1-6, the V gene TRBV27; possible D gene TRBD1, 6 bases. The CDR3 runs to 14 residues. Between the trimmed V and J ends, which lost 8 bases and 3 bases, there was a span of 11 bases. Germline lookup yields CDR1 MNHEY and CDR2 SMNVEV (reference sequence). CDR3 protein: CASRTVRYNSPLHF. CDR3 sequence (DNA): TGTGCCAGCCGGACAGTTCGCTATAATTCACCCCTCCACTTT.

The V and J genes are TRBV11-2 and TRBJ1-2, with 8 bases that match TRBD1. The ends lost 4 bases at V and 4 bases at J; junction bases unmatched: 2. CDR1 SGHAT and CDR2 FQNNGV come from the germline V gene. The CDR3 consists of 13 residues. This chain's CDR3 is CASSSTGVYGYTF. The CDR3 region has the DNA TGTGCCAGCAGCTCGACAGGGGTCTATGGCTACACCTTC.

The gene calls are TRBV10-2 and TRBJ1-4, with D hard to call. V lost 7 bases and J lost 6, with 12 bases in between. This CDR3 has 13 residues. Germline lookup yields CDR1 WSHSY and CDR2 SAAADI. The CDR3 protein is CASMGNPDEKLFF. The CDR3, as DNA: TGCGCCAGCATGGGGAATCCGGATGAAAAACTGTTTTTT.

The chain links TRBV5-1 to TRBJ1-1, with D unclear. The V end lost 3 bases, the J end lost 3 bases, and 12 bases lay between the germline ends. The germline CDR1 and CDR2 sequences are SGHRS and YFSETQ. CDR3 length: 14 amino acids. The CDR3 region has the DNA TGCGCCAGCAGCTCGCAAACCCAGGACACTGAAGCTTTCTTT. It codes for CASSSQTQDTEAFF.

The chain recombines TRBV19 with TRBJ2-6; D gene unclear. Trimming removed 4 bases from V and 4 bases from J, with 14 bases in between. CDR3 length: 16 residues. Per germline, CDR1 LNHDA and CDR2 SQIVND (reference sequence). As DNA, the CDR3 is TGTGCCAGTAGTAGAGACAAAGTCTCAGGGGCCAACGTCCTGACTTTC. It codes for CASSRDKVSGANVLTF.

The chain joins TRBV27 to TRBJ1-2; no firm D call. The CDR3 has 14 residues. Trimming took off 5 bases at V and 5 bases at J, with 15 bases between the two ends. Looked up from germline, CDR1 is MNHEY and CDR2 is SMNVEV (reference sequence). This chain's CDR3 is CASSPLRDRYGYTF. The CDR3 bases are TGTGCCAGCAGTCCCCTGAGGGATAGGTATGGCTACACCTTC.

The chain recombines TRBV11-2 with TRBJ1-6; possible D gene TRBD1, 5 bases. The length of the CDR3 is 16 residues. V lost 2 bases to trimming and J lost 0 bases, with 8 bases between them. Germline V CDR1 and CDR2: SGHAT, FQNNGV. This chain's CDR3 is CASSLPGSSYNSPLHF. DNA for the CDR3: TGTGCCAGCAGCTTACCAGGGAGCTCCTATAATTCACCCCTCCACTTT.

The chain links TRBV5-1 to TRBJ2-5; 8 positions agree with TRBD1. The germline V gene encodes CDR1 SGHRS and CDR2 YFSETQ. The CDR3 is 16 residues long. Trimming took 0 bases from V and 5 from J; bases not matched to a gene: 9. Written as DNA, the CDR3 is TGCGCCAGCAGCTTGGCGCAAGGACAGGGCGTTGAGACCCAGTACTTC. Residues: CASSLAQGQGVETQYF.

V usage is TRBV6-5 and J usage is TRBJ1-1; tentatively, D is TRBD1 (5 bases). The germline V and J ends were trimmed by 9 bases and 9 bases, with 17 bases remaining between them. CDR1 is MNHEY, CDR2 SVGAGI, per germline. This CDR3 has 12 residues. This chain's CDR3 is CASGAGTGKAFF. The CDR3 DNA reads as TGTGCCAGTGGGGCGGGTACGGGGAAAGCTTTCTTT.

This sequence joins TRBV5-6 and TRBJ2-7; 7 bases are a match to TRBD1. The V gene end was trimmed by 1 base and the J gene end by 6 bases; junction bases not matched to a gene: 7. This CDR3 spans 14 amino acids. CDR1 and CDR2 (germline): SGHDT, YYEEEE. CDR3 coding DNA: TGTGCCAGCAGCTTGTACAGGGGTCGGTCCGAGCAGTACTTC. It translates to CASSLYRGRSEQYF.

The chain uses TRBV6-5 and TRBJ1-1; no clear D gene. Per germline, CDR1 MNHEY and CDR2 SVGAGI. CDR3 length: 13 residues. Trimming removed 0 bases from V and 9 bases from J, with 11 bases in between. The DNA for the CDR3 is TGTGCCAGCAGTTACTCTGGGGAGAGGAAAGCTTTCTTT. It yields the protein CASSYSGERKAFF.

The chain employs TRBV7-9 and TRBJ1-2, with D perhaps TRBD1 (6 bases). Per germline, CDR1 SEHNR and CDR2 FQNEAQ (reference sequence). This CDR3 spans 11 amino acids. Trimming pared 11 bases from V and 4 bases from J, leaving 11 bases between. Written as DNA, the CDR3 is TGTGCCGTCAGGGGCACCTATGGCTACACCTTC. Its protein is CAVRGTYGYTF.

About this clone: Other DNA sequences of this sample code for an identical CDR3. The chain couples TRBV6-6 to TRBJ2-7, with 10 bases matching TRBD2. The ends lost 0 bases at V and 3 bases at J; junction bases unmatched: 2. The CDR3 is 15 residues long. Germline assignment: CDR1 MNHNY and CDR2 SVGAGI (reference sequence). CDR3 nucleotide sequence: TGTGCCAGCAGTTACTCCGGGACTAGCGTCTACGAGCAGTACTTC. Amino acid sequence: CASSYSGTSVYEQYF.

This clone was observed a few times. The gene calls are TRBV19 and TRBJ1-5; D is undetermined. The V end was cut by 5 bases, the J end by 4 bases, with 9 bases between. The CDR3 spans 13 residues. Germline lookup yields CDR1 LNHDA and CDR2 SQIVND (reference sequence). The CDR3 sequence is CASSVTSNQPQHF. The CDR3 DNA sequence: TGTGCCAGTAGTGTGACCTCGAATCAGCCCCAGCATTTT. Drawing the rest from reference TRBV19 and TRBJ1-5, the complete variable domain is DGGITQSPKYLFRKEGQNVTLSCEQNLNHDAMYWYRQDPGQGLRLIYYSQIVNDFQKGDIAEGYSVSREKKESFPLTVTSAQKNPTAFYLCASSVTSNQPQHFGDGTRLSIL.